The 15 T cell receptor beta chains reported below all come from one sample, sequenced in a study of vaccination effects on CD4 cells after COVID-19. These receptors are not linked to any known antigen. Profiled with immunoSEQ multiplex PCR; TCRdb holds only in-frame clones, not every one. The sample has about 73,000 clones; 78% are singletons. Before any sequencing was done, the ViraFEST assay used viral peptide pools to expand antigen-specific CD4+ T cells. Isolating CD4+ T cells followed less than 11 days of culture. Testing of the vaccine recipients showed negative nucleocapsid antibodies and no prior SARS-CoV-2 infection. This sample comprised CD4+ T cells from PBMCs cultured with SARS-CoV-2 spike peptides, obtained before COVID-19 vaccination. These receptors all stem from a human donor who received a COVID-19 vaccine.

V usage is TRBV2 and J usage is TRBJ2-5; 8 bases agree with TRBD2. The CDR3 sequence is 17 residues long. J was trimmed by 0 bases and V by 10 bases; bases with no gene match: 16. CDR1 is SNHLY, CDR2 FYNNEI, per germline. The CDR3 protein is CATKEGGGPLNQETQYF. The CDR3 bases are TGTGCCACCAAGGAGGGCGGGGGGCCCTTAAACCAAGAGACCCAGTACTTC.

The chain is built from TRBV27 and TRBJ2-3; D possibly corresponds to TRBD2 (6 bases). V dropped 5 bases and J dropped 5 bases, with 14 bases sitting between them. CDR1 is MNHEY and CDR2 is SMNVEV in the germline V gene (reference sequence). The CDR3 contains 14 residues. The CDR3 DNA sequence: TGTGCCAGCAGTGGGAGGCAGGGCAAAGATACGCAGTATTTT. Translated: CASSGRQGKDTQYF.

The gene calls are TRBV19 and TRBJ2-5; tentative D call: TRBD2 (6 bases). With 3 bases removed from V and 5 bases from J, the gap between germline ends came to 13 bases. The CDR3 is 14 residues long. Per the germline V gene, CDR1 is LNHDA and CDR2 is SQIVND (reference sequence). CDR3 DNA: TGTGCCAGTAGTATTTTACTAGCCAGTGAGACCCAGTACTTC. Its translation is CASSILLASETQYF.

The chain recombines TRBV2 with TRBJ2-7; 11 nucleotides match TRBD2. The J segment lost 2 bases and the V segment lost 1 base, leaving 4 bases of the junction unmatched. The CDR3 is 16 residues long. Per germline, CDR1 SNHLY and CDR2 FYNNEI. Written as DNA, the CDR3 is TGTGCCAGCAGTGAAGGGCTAGCGGGGGGTACCTACGAGCAGTACGTC. This gives the protein CASSEGLAGGTYEQYV.

This rearrangement joins TRBV20-1 to TRBJ2-4; D is undetermined. In germline, CDR1 is DFQATT, CDR2 SNEGSKA (reference sequence). V lost 3 bases, J lost 6 bases, and 12 bases lay in between. This CDR3 has 13 amino acids. The CDR3 region is CSASNSLGNIQYF. The CDR3 coding sequence is TGCAGTGCTAGTAATTCACTGGGAAACATTCAGTACTTC.

The gene calls are TRBV15 and TRBJ2-5; D gene uncertain. Between the trimmed V and J ends, which lost 1 base and 3 bases, there was a span of 6 bases. The CDR3 has 13 residues. CDR1 and CDR2 from the germline V gene are LNHNV and YYDKDF (reference sequence). CDR3: CATSRASEETQYF. CDR3 in DNA: TGTGCCACCAGCAGAGCTTCGGAAGAGACCCAGTACTTC.

The chain links TRBV19 to TRBJ2-3, with TRBD1 matching over 10 bases. The V gene end was trimmed by 6 bases and the J gene end by 0 bases; junction bases not matched to a gene: 0. The germline V gene encodes CDR1 LNHDA and CDR2 SQIVND (reference sequence). The CDR3 loop spans 14 amino acids. The CDR3 spells CASRGQGSTDTQYF. CDR3 nucleotide sequence: TGTGCCAGTAGGGGACAGGGGAGCACAGATACGCAGTATTTT.

The chain is built from TRBV4-1 and TRBJ2-3; 9 bases match TRBD1. The junction had 7 bases not matched to a gene; V was cut back by 0 bases and J by 3 bases. The CDR3 sequence is 17 residues long. Germline-derived CDR1 and CDR2 are MGHRA and YSYEKL. For the CDR3, the DNA is TGCGCCAGCAGCCAAGATCCTGGGACAGGGAATACAGATACGCAGTATTTT. It yields the protein CASSQDPGTGNTDTQYF.

The genes are TRBV7-3 and TRBJ2-5; perhaps D is TRBD1 or TRBD2 (5 bases each). The CDR3 runs 13 residues. Germline loops: CDR1 SGHTA, CDR2 FQGTGA. Trimming shortened V by 2 bases and J by 5 bases, and 9 bases separated the two germline ends. The CDR3 DNA reads as TGTGCCAGCAGCTTACAGGGAGCGGAGACCCAGTACTTC. The encoded protein is CASSLQGAETQYF.

CDR3 nucleotide sequence: TGCGCCAGCAGCTTGGACTACCAAGAGACCCAGTACTTC. Translating it yields CASSLDYQETQYF. This sequence joins TRBV5-1 and TRBJ2-5; D unresolved. The CDR3 covers 13 residues. V lost 0 bases and J lost 0, with 3 bases in between. Germline-derived CDR1 and CDR2 are SGHRS and YFSETQ.

J is TRBJ1-4 and V is TRBV28; tentatively, D is TRBD1 (5 bases). CDR1 and CDR2 from the germline V gene are MDHEN and SYDVKM. This CDR3 has 15 residues. V lost 3 bases and J 4 bases, leaving 12 bases between the germline ends. CDR3 amino acids: CASSFPGADNEKLFF. For the CDR3, the DNA is TGTGCCAGCAGTTTCCCCGGGGCAGATAATGAAAAACTGTTTTTT.

This sequence joins TRBV29-1 and TRBJ2-6; D gene unclear. The CDR3 spans 17 residues. The germline V and J ends were trimmed by 4 bases and 1 base, with 17 bases remaining between them. Per the germline V gene, CDR1 is SQVTM and CDR2 is ANQGSEA. The chain's CDR3 is CSVAVTWTVSGANVLTF. The CDR3 DNA sequence: TGCAGCGTTGCAGTCACGTGGACGGTGTCTGGGGCCAACGTCCTGACTTTC.

V and J are TRBV7-2 and TRBJ2-3; 8 nucleotides match TRBD2. The CDR3 is made up of 16 amino acids. Germline V CDR1 and CDR2: SGHTA, FQGNSA. V lost 2 bases to trimming and J lost 2 bases; unmatched junction nucleotides: 6. CDR3 region: CASSLRGGRLTDTQYF. The CDR3 coding sequence is TGTGCCAGCAGCTTACGGGGGGGCCGGCTCACAGATACGCAGTATTTT. Full variable domain (rest looked up from reference TRBV7-2 and TRBJ2-3): GAGVSQSPSNKVTEKGKDVELRCDPISGHTALYWYRQSLGQGLEFLIYFQGNSAPDKSGLPSDRFSAERTGGSVSTLTIQRTQQEDSAVYLCASSLRGGRLTDTQYFGPGTRLTVL.

This sequence joins TRBV30 and TRBJ2-1; D gene ambiguous. V dropped 3 bases and J dropped 0 bases, with 12 bases sitting between them. Germline V gene data show CDR1 as GTSNPN and CDR2 as SVGIG (reference sequence). The CDR3 has 15 amino acids. As DNA, the CDR3 is TGTGCCTGGAGCCTAGACGGACGCTCCTACAATGAGCAGTTCTTC. Translating it yields CAWSLDGRSYNEQFF.

This rearrangement joins TRBV7-3 to TRBJ2-5; possibly TRBD1 for D (6 bases). CDR3 length: 15 residues. Germline lookup yields CDR1 SGHTA and CDR2 FQGTGA. V lost 2 bases and J lost 5, with 15 bases in between. CDR3 in amino acids: CASSLGGRGRETQYF. CDR3 in DNA: TGTGCCAGCAGCTTAGGGGGCAGGGGTAGGGAGACCCAGTACTTC.